This T cell receptor (beta chain) was captured in a study of T cell changes during pregnancy in multiple sclerosis (dated by TCRdb to the late 2010s). Turning to the overall study: Changes in the T cell repertoire over the course of pregnancy were examined in this study in women with multiple sclerosis.

Looking up the germline V gene yields CDR1 MDHEN and CDR2 SYDVKM. V gives up 7 bases and J gives up 7 bases, and the segment between their germline ends measures 11 bases. The CDR3 starts with the cysteine, ends with the phenylalanine, and has 12 residues. Just CDR3 DNA is preserved here, 36 bases in frame from base 1. In regard to this clone: It lacks a known antigen. The sample holds no much larger clone one base away, and base qualities are not on file.

Receptor libraries were prepared by the immunoSEQ multiplex PCR assay. The table was pulled from immuneACCESS by TCRdb, which kept in-frame rearrangements only. Such tables lose some clones; where checked, under half of the loss comes from unresolved V genes, and the rest has no known cause. Here the sample has about 31,000 clones; 89% occur a single time. Approximately 6.6% of the sample is taken by the ten largest. The specimen comprised CD8+ T cells from peripheral blood mononuclear cells, sampled in the second trimester of pregnancy. The chain joins TRBV28 to TRBJ2-1; TRBD1 is a possible D gene, resting on 6 matching bases. The source is a female donor with multiple sclerosis, enrolled in a pregnancy study. The CDR3 protein sequence reads: CASTFQGNEQFF. In nucleotide form, the sequence is TGTGCCAGCACCTTTCAGGGGAATGAGCAGTTCTTC.